The subject of this entry is one T cell receptor beta chain. Clones were sequenced by immunoSEQ multiplex PCR, and TCRdb holds only the in-frame ones, with some missing. The sample holds 98,000 or so clones, less than 85% seen once. This CDR3 has 14 residues. Germline V lookup: CDR1 LNHNV, CDR2 YYDKDF (reference sequence). V lost 2 bases to trimming and J lost 3 bases, with 11 bases between them. The data were obtained in a study of T cell responses to AZD1222 COVID-19 vaccine. The gene calls are TRBV15 and TRBJ2-7, with D maybe TRBD1 (5 bases). The specimen comprised peripheral blood, sampled 28 days after the second AZD1222 dose. The clonotype was recovered from an adult who received the AZD1222 COVID-19 vaccine. In nucleotides, the CDR3 is TGTGCCACCAGCAGACGACAGCCCAACTACGAGCAGTACTTC. Its translation: CATSRRQPNYEQYF.